This passage covers 29 T cell receptor beta chains from one sample sequenced in a study of cytomegalovirus exposure and HLA in healthy donors (dated by TCRdb to between 2016 and 2019). The library was obtained by the immunoSEQ multiplex PCR assay. A mixture of 60 forward primers for TCR Vbeta segments and 13 reverse primers for TCR Jbeta segments was used in the multiplex PCR. Held by TCRdb, this immuneACCESS table contains in-frame sequences only and omits some clones. Under half of the omission traces to an unresolved V gene where checked; the cause of the rest is unknown. The sample table records around 100,000 clones; roughly three quarters of these occur just once. Of the sample, 9.5% to 13% is held by the ten largest clones. The sample comprised PBMCs. Source of these receptors: a middle-aged man in good health and CMV-seropositive.

The V and J genes are TRBV7-2 and TRBJ1-2, with a tentative D call TRBD1 (5 bases). Germline V gene data show CDR1 as SGHTA and CDR2 as FQGNSA. The CDR3 contains 14 residues. V lost 4 bases and J lost 4, with 13 bases in between. The CDR3 sequence is CASSSRDWPYGYTF. The CDR3 DNA sequence: TGTGCCAGCAGCTCCCGGGACTGGCCCTATGGCTACACCTTC.

The chain has TRBV14 and TRBJ2-1; TRBD2 matches at 8 bases. CDR1 is SGHDN, CDR2 FVKESK, per germline. The CDR3 spans 16 residues. Trimming took 4 bases from V and 6 from J; bases not matched to a gene: 11. In DNA form, the CDR3 reads TGTGCCAGCAGCCCCTTACAGCGGGAGAAGGGCAATGAGCAGTTCTTC. This translates into CASSPLQREKGNEQFF.

This clone has more than one count but fewer than ten. This rearrangement joins TRBV6-1 to TRBJ1-1, with D maybe TRBD1 (5 bases). CDR1 is MNHNS, CDR2 SASEGT, per germline. Trimming cost V 1 base and J 7 bases, with 10 bases left between them. The CDR3 is made up of 13 amino acids. The CDR3 DNA sequence: TGTGCCAGCAGTGAAGGGGGCAGAGTTGAAGCTTTCTTT. The encoded protein is CASSEGGRVEAFF.

V is TRBV2 and J is TRBJ2-5; 8 bases map to TRBD2. The CDR3 sequence is 14 residues long. CDR1 and CDR2 from the germline V gene are SNHLY and FYNNEI. With V trimmed by 5 bases and J by 5 bases, 7 bases remained unmatched. This CDR3 is CASSSSGPGETQYF. DNA for the CDR3: TGTGCCAGCAGTTCTAGCGGGCCGGGGGAGACCCAGTACTTC.

This clone was observed a handful of times. The chain recombines TRBV27 with TRBJ2-7, with a possible D match to TRBD2 (6 bases). The CDR3 is made up of 13 amino acids. Trimming left V 6 bases short and J 2 bases short, with 11 bases between. Germline V gene lookup returns CDR1 MNHEY and CDR2 SMNVEV (reference sequence). The CDR3, as DNA: TGTGCCAGCAGGCGGGACGCTACCTACGAGCAGTACGTC. Its translation: CASRRDATYEQYV.

The chain uses TRBV4-2 and TRBJ2-5, with 8 bases matching TRBD1. Germline V gene sequence: CDR1 LGHNA, CDR2 YNFKEQ. The junction had 9 bases not matched to a gene; V was cut back by 4 bases and J by 5 bases. This CDR3 region has 15 residues. The DNA for the CDR3 is TGTGCCAGCAGCCTCGGAGACAGGGGCGCGGAGACCCAGTACTTC. Protein: CASSLGDRGAETQYF.

This sequence joins TRBV7-6 and TRBJ2-1; TRBD1 matches 9 bases. V dropped 2 bases and J dropped 6; count of bases not matched to a gene: 5. This CDR3 contains 15 residues. In germline, CDR1 is SGHVS, CDR2 FNYEAQ. The CDR3 coding sequence is TGTGCCAGCAGCTTAATTCCGGGACAGGGCAATGAGCAGTTCTTC. Its translation is CASSLIPGQGNEQFF.

The chain joins TRBV28 to TRBJ1-3; D might be TRBD1 (5 bases). CDR3 length equals 17 residues. V was shortened by 5 bases and J by 0 bases, with 17 bases between the two germline ends. The germline CDR1 and CDR2 sequences are MDHEN and SYDVKM. As DNA, the CDR3 is TGTGCCAGCAGTCCCCGGGGGGACCCAAGCTCTGGAAACACCATATATTTT. This translates into CASSPRGDPSSGNTIYF.

The chain has TRBV7-2 and TRBJ2-7, with D tentatively TRBD2 (6 bases). CDR1 SGHTA and CDR2 FQGNSA come from the germline V gene. Trimming left V 5 bases short and J 4 bases short, with 18 bases between. The CDR3 totals 15 residues. CDR3 sequence reads: CASSPLPGLFYEQYF. CDR3 in DNA: TGTGCCAGCAGCCCGTTACCCGGACTATTTTACGAGCAGTACTTC.

This chain links TRBV9 with TRBJ2-3, with 9 nucleotides matching TRBD2. This CDR3 is 16 amino acids long. Germline V gene data show CDR1 as SGDLS and CDR2 as YYNGEE. Germline trimming cut 0 bases from V and 4 bases from J; bases unmatched to any gene: 6. The CDR3: CASSVALAGLADTQYF. In DNA, the CDR3 is TGTGCCAGCAGCGTAGCCCTAGCGGGACTCGCAGATACGCAGTATTTT. Complete variable domain (other parts from reference TRBV9 and TRBJ2-3): DSGVTQTPKHLITATGQRVTLRCSPRSGDLSVYWYQQSLDQGLQFLIQYYNGEERAKGNILERFSAQQFPDLHSELNLSSLELGDSALYFCASSVALAGLADTQYFGPGTRLTVL.

This clone was counted only a few times. The J gene is TRBJ2-7, the V gene TRBV19; 7 bases agree with TRBD2. The CDR3 loop spans 13 amino acids. Looked up from germline, CDR1 is LNHDA and CDR2 is SQIVND (reference sequence). J was trimmed by 7 bases and V by 6 bases; bases with no gene match: 9. CDR3 loop: CASSSSSGGEQYV. CDR3 in DNA: TGTGCCAGTAGCTCCTCTAGCGGTGGTGAGCAGTACGTC.

The J gene is TRBJ1-1, the V gene TRBV19; D gene uncertain. This CDR3 has 13 residues. Looked up from germline, CDR1 is LNHDA and CDR2 is SQIVND (reference sequence). V gave up 3 bases and J gave up 6 bases, with 11 bases separating them. The CDR3 DNA is TGTGCCAGTAGTATTGAGGAGAAGGCTGAAGCTTTCTTT. It yields the protein CASSIEEKAEAFF.

CDR3 sequence reads: CARTSAYEQYV. CDR3 nucleotides: TGTGCCCGGACTAGCGCCTACGAGCAGTACGTC. This sequence joins TRBV19 and TRBJ2-7, with 9 bases identical to TRBD2. The CDR3 covers 11 residues. The V and J ends lost 11 bases and 2 bases, in that order; junction bases with no gene match: 1. Germline-derived CDR1 and CDR2 are LNHDA and SQIVND (reference sequence).

The chain combines TRBV6-5 with TRBJ2-5; TRBD2 is a possible D gene (5 bases). The CDR3 loop spans 14 amino acids. Looked up from germline, CDR1 is MNHEY and CDR2 is SVGAGI. V dropped 5 bases and J dropped 2 bases, with 12 bases sitting between them. The CDR3 loop reads CASSPSGYQETQYF. The CDR3 nucleotides read TGTGCCAGCAGTCCTTCGGGGTATCAAGAGACCCAGTACTTC.

The chain carries TRBV10-1 and TRBJ2-1; 10 bases map to TRBD2. Per germline, CDR1 WNHNN and CDR2 SYGVQD (reference sequence). The CDR3 totals 15 residues. Trimming took 4 bases from V and 5 from J; bases not matched to a gene: 5. CDR3 DNA sequence: TGCGCCAGCAGTGGGGCCGGGACTAGCGACAATGAGCAGTTCTTC. It codes for CASSGAGTSDNEQFF.

Only one count was recorded for this clone. The chain carries TRBV30 and TRBJ2-7; 7 nucleotides align to TRBD1. The CDR3 covers 16 residues. V shed 3 bases and J 3 bases; nucleotides not matched to a gene: 14. CDR1 GTSNPN and CDR2 SVGIG come from the germline V gene (reference sequence). The CDR3 sequence is CAWRGAGGPVGYEQYF. The CDR3 DNA reads TGTGCCTGGAGGGGGGCAGGGGGACCGGTGGGCTACGAGCAGTACTTC.

The chain carries TRBV30 and TRBJ1-5, with 7 bases fitting TRBD1. With V trimmed by 0 bases and J by 3 bases, 8 bases remained unmatched. CDR1 and CDR2 from the germline V gene are GTSNPN and SVGIG (reference sequence). The CDR3 has 16 residues. The CDR3 loop is CAWSVGGRGPNQPQHF. For the CDR3, the DNA is TGTGCCTGGAGTGTAGGGGGTAGGGGGCCCAATCAGCCCCAGCATTTT.

The chain couples TRBV30 to TRBJ1-1; weak D call: TRBD1 (5 bases). Germline V CDR1 and CDR2: GTSNPN, SVGIG (reference sequence). V lost 4 bases to trimming and J lost 1 base, with 13 bases between them. The CDR3 loop spans 14 amino acids. The CDR3 DNA reads TGTGCCTGGATAATAAGGGACTCGAACACTGAAGCTTTCTTT. Amino acid sequence: CAWIIRDSNTEAFF.

CDR3 DNA: TGTGCCAGCAGCCCCGAACAGGCTGTGGACACCATATATTTT. Its protein product is CASSPEQAVDTIYF. The chain is built from TRBV9 and TRBJ1-3, with D tentatively TRBD1 (5 bases). Deletions cut 4 bases from V and 8 bases from J, with 16 bases between. The CDR3 sequence is 14 residues long. The V gene's germline CDR1 is SGDLS and CDR2 YYNGEE.

The genes are TRBV27 and TRBJ2-1, with 10 bases aligning to TRBD1. The V and J ends lost 6 bases and 9 bases, in that order; junction bases with no gene match: 5. The CDR3 has 13 residues. The V gene's germline CDR1 is MNHEY and CDR2 SMNVEV (reference sequence). Here the CDR3 DNA reads TGTGCCAGCAGAGGGGACAGGGGTAGTGAGCAGTTCTTC. This encodes CASRGDRGSEQFF.

This clone has more than one count but fewer than ten. J is TRBJ1-5 and V is TRBV5-4; 7 positions agree with TRBD1. Germline V gives CDR1 SGHNT, CDR2 YYREEE (reference sequence). V shed 2 bases and J 2 bases; nucleotides not matched to a gene: 7. CDR3 length: 16 amino acids. The CDR3 region is CASSLGGVGGNQPQHF. CDR3 DNA: TGTGCCAGCAGCTTAGGGGGCGTCGGTGGCAATCAGCCCCAGCATTTT.

The V gene is TRBV7-2, the J gene TRBJ1-2, with D tentatively TRBD1 (5 bases). Germline lookup yields CDR1 SGHTA and CDR2 FQGNSA. The V gene lost 1 base and the J gene lost 8 bases, with 20 bases spanning the gap. CDR3 length: 16 residues. This CDR3 reads CASSLGRGGPTSGYTF. The CDR3 region has the DNA TGTGCCAGCAGCTTAGGGCGCGGGGGACCGACAAGCGGCTACACCTTC.

The J gene is TRBJ1-4, the V gene TRBV5-4; the match to TRBD1 covers 9 bases. From germline, CDR1 is SGHNT and CDR2 YYREEE (reference sequence). V shed 0 bases and J 6 bases; nucleotides not matched to a gene: 0. This CDR3 has 14 amino acids. The chain's CDR3 is CASSLGQGDEKLFF. CDR3 DNA sequence: TGTGCCAGCAGCTTGGGACAGGGGGATGAAAAACTGTTTTTT.

This sequence joins TRBV19 and TRBJ1-1, with unresolved D. V was clipped by 1 base and J by 11 bases, with 20 bases between them. Germline values: CDR1 LNHDA, CDR2 SQIVND (reference sequence). CDR3 length: 15 amino acids. The CDR3: CASSIGYTASRLAFF. The CDR3 DNA reads as TGTGCCAGTAGTATAGGGTACACAGCCTCCCGGCTGGCTTTCTTT.

The V and J genes are TRBV6-1 and TRBJ2-7; D gene ambiguous. The CDR3 contains 11 residues. The V gene lost 4 bases and the J gene lost 3 bases, with 4 bases spanning the gap. Germline V gene sequence: CDR1 MNHNS, CDR2 SASEGT. The CDR3 nucleotides are TGTGCCAGCAGTGCAGGCTACGAGCAGTACGTC. Translation gives CASSAGYEQYV.

The genes are TRBV9 and TRBJ2-3; 7 bases map to TRBD2. The V gene's germline CDR1 is SGDLS and CDR2 YYNGEE. CDR3 size: 16 residues. Trimming removed 4 bases from V and 2 bases from J; junction bases left unmatched: 10. The chain's CDR3 is CASSSRGSGPTDTQYF. CDR3 DNA: TGTGCCAGCAGCTCCCGTGGTAGCGGGCCCACAGATACGCAGTATTTT.

In its sample, this clone was seen once. This chain connects TRBV5-1 to TRBJ1-2; 8 nucleotides align to TRBD1. From germline, CDR1 is SGHRS and CDR2 YFSETQ. There are 13 residues in the CDR3. After removal of 0 bases from V and 6 bases from J, the junction contained 1 base not matched to a gene. The CDR3 coding sequence is TGCGCCAGCAGCTTGGGGACAGGGAATGGCTACACCTTC. Its translation is CASSLGTGNGYTF.

This clone was counted only a few times. The chain recombines TRBV30 with TRBJ2-7, with D perhaps matching TRBD1 (6 bases). The CDR3 is made up of 14 amino acids. V lost 5 bases, J lost 1 base, and 15 bases lay in between. Germline assignment: CDR1 GTSNPN and CDR2 SVGIG (reference sequence). Written as DNA, the CDR3 is TGTGCCTGGGAACATAGGGGGTTTTCCTACGAGCAGTACTTC. This encodes CAWEHRGFSYEQYF.

The gene calls are TRBV9 and TRBJ2-3, with 7 bases lining up with TRBD2. The CDR3 sequence is 15 residues long. With 2 bases clipped from V and 4 bases from J, the junction kept 7 bases outside the gene matches. Germline assignment: CDR1 SGDLS and CDR2 YYNGEE. CDR3 sequence: CASSVGTTSSDTQYF. The CDR3 nucleotides read TGTGCCAGCAGCGTCGGGACTACCTCATCAGATACGCAGTATTTT. The variable domain in full, completed from reference TRBV9 and TRBJ2-3, reads DSGVTQTPKHLITATGQRVTLRCSPRSGDLSVYWYQQSLDQGLQFLIQYYNGEERAKGNILERFSAQQFPDLHSELNLSSLELGDSALYFCASSVGTTSSDTQYFGPGTRLTVL.